Listed below are T cell receptor beta chains from one sample, sequenced in a study of blood T cells in healthy people across ages. TCRdb ran MiXCR on the 5' RACE reads and lists one entry per CDR3 protein. Here the sample spans hundreds of thousands of distinct CDR3 sequences, around 54% being singletons. The sequencing sample was made of blood. These receptors were taken from a man aged 55 to 70 in good health. Each CDR3 is given with its conserved first and last residue. Each record gives: J gene, D gene, V gene, clone size, CDR3 protein, CDR3 DNA. D genes are given only for firm matches. Size values are once, few and many counts, or a class for expanded clones, and some rows have none.

TRBJ2-4,TRBD1,TRBV5-5,-,CASSLDRGVIQYF,TGTGCCAGCAGCTTGGACAGGGGGGTCATTCAGTACTTC
TRBJ1-2,-,TRBV9,-,CASSVAGDFGYTF,TGTGCCAGCAGCGTAGCAGGGGATTTCGGCTACACCTTC
TRBJ2-1,TRBD1,TRBV10-3,-,CAISGGQGYSEQFF,TGTGCCATCAGTGGAGGACAGGGTTACAGTGAGCAGTTCTTC
TRBJ1-2,TRBD1,TRBV2,-,CASSPTATGNYGYTF,TGTGCCAGCAGTCCCACTGCGACAGGGAACTATGGCTACACCTTC
TRBJ2-7,TRBD1,TRBV6-5,once,CASMRDRVTNEQYF,TGTGCCAGCATGCGGGACAGGGTCACCAACGAGCAGTACTTC
TRBJ1-6,TRBD1,TRBV10-3,-,CAISGTGSNSYNSPLHF,TGTGCCATCAGTGGGACAGGGTCTAACTCCTATAATTCACCCCTCCACTTT
TRBJ2-1,TRBD2,TRBV6-6,-,CASSYAGGNYNEQFF,TGTGCCAGCAGTTACGCGGGGGGGAACTACAATGAGCAGTTCTTC
TRBJ2-1,-,TRBV7-8,-,CASSPRLYSYNEQFF,TGTGCCAGCAGCCCACGACTCTACTCCTACAATGAGCAGTTCTTC
TRBJ2-1,-,TRBV27,-,CASSVTRVGYNEQFF,TGTGCCAGCAGTGTGACTAGGGTGGGATACAATGAGCAGTTCTTC
TRBJ1-2,-,TRBV4-1,-,CVSSQDPRDLANYGYTF,TGCGTCAGCAGCCAAGACCCCAGGGACCTAGCTAACTATGGCTACACCTTC
TRBJ2-1,TRBD1,TRBV2,-,CASKTGQGAGGEQFF,TGTGCCAGCAAGACTGGACAGGGGGCCGGTGGTGAGCAGTTCTTC
TRBJ2-7,TRBD1,TRBV20-1,few,CSAITGGRYEQYF,TGCAGTGCTATCACAGGGGGCAGGTACGAGCAGTACTTC
TRBJ2-2,TRBD1,TRBV5-1,-,CASSLWTGGNTGELFF,TGCGCCAGCAGCTTGTGGACAGGGGGAAACACCGGGGAGCTGTTTTTT
TRBJ2-1,-,TRBV18,-,CASSPTGGDNEQFF,TGTGCCAGCTCACCGACCGGGGGAGACAATGAGCAGTTCTTC
TRBJ2-3,TRBD2,TRBV7-9,-,CASSPYRGGNTDTQYF,TGTGCCAGCAGCCCTTATCGGGGAGGGAACACAGATACGCAGTATTTT
TRBJ1-2,-,TRBV10-1,-,CASSANLLYGYTF,TGCGCCAGCAGTGCAAACCTGCTTTATGGCTACACCTTC
TRBJ2-5,-,TRBV5-1,-,CASSSQLQETQYF,TGCGCCAGCAGCTCCCAGCTGCAAGAGACCCAGTACTTC
TRBJ2-3,-,TRBV5-1,-,CASSLDRVPTDTQYF,TGCGCCAGCAGCTTGGACAGGGTTCCCACAGATACGCAGTATTTT
TRBJ2-1,-,TRBV10-3,few,CAIRPDRGSNEQFF,TGTGCCATCAGGCCGGACAGAGGGTCGAATGAGCAGTTCTTC
TRBJ1-1,-,TRBV7-8,many,CASSPSGTPRAFF,TGTGCCAGCAGCCCTTCAGGGACTCCAAGGGCTTTCTTT
TRBJ2-1,TRBD2,TRBV6-5,-,CASTQGLAGEGEQFF,TGTGCCAGCACCCAAGGACTAGCGGGGGAAGGTGAGCAGTTCTTC
TRBJ2-5,-,TRBV2,-,CASSKERVIQETQYF,TGTGCCAGCAGTAAGGAGCGGGTCATTCAAGAGACCCAGTACTTC
TRBJ2-5,-,TRBV21-1,-,CAGGPSWGETQYF,TGTGCCGGGGGTCCTAGCTGGGGAGAGACCCAGTACTTC
TRBJ2-6,TRBD1,TRBV20-1,few,CSAPAGGFGANVLTF,TGCAGTGCCCCGGCAGGGGGCTTTGGGGCCAACGTCCTGACTTTC
TRBJ1-2,-,TRBV3-1,-,CASSSPASGGQRDGYTF,TGTGCCAGCAGCTCCCCGGCAAGCGGGGGGCAGAGGGATGGCTACACCTTC
TRBJ2-7,TRBD2,TRBV9,-,CASSSRTSGGTYEQYF,TGTGCCAGCAGCTCCCGGACTAGCGGGGGAACCTACGAGCAGTACTTC
TRBJ1-1,-,TRBV7-9,-,CASSLAAAGTNAFF,TGTGCCAGCAGCTTAGCAGCGGCAGGAACCAACGCTTTCTTT